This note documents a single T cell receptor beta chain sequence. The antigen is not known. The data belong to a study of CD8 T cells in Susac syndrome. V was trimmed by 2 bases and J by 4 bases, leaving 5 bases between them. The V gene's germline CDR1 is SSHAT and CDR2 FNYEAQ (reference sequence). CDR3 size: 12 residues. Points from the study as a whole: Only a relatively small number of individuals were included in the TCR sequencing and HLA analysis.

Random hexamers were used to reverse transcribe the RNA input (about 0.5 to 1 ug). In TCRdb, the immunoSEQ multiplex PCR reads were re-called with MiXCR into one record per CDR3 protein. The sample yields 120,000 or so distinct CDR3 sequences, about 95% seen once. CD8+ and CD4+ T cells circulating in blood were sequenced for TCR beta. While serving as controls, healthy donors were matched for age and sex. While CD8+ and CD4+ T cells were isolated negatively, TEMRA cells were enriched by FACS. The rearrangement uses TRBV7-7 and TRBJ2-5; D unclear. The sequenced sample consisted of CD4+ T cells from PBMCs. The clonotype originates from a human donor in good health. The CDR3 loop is CASSLKGETQYF. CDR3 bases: TGTGCCAGCAGCTTAAAGGGAGAGACCCAGTACTTC.